This paragraph covers one TCR beta chain sequence. Its antigen is unidentified. PCR was performed using 60 Vbeta and 13 Jbeta primers. Methods used by the authors: The count from a later analysis was 79 million or so unique TCR beta chains, 9 million to 12 million of them shared. Method: immunoSEQ multiplex PCR; TCRdb's copy keeps in-frame clones and lacks some. That table is the source of V, J and clone size, and D and trimming were worked out from the DNA. The sample has approximately 90,000 clones; around 84% are singletons. These data originate in a study of cytomegalovirus exposure and HLA in healthy donors. The study, taken as a whole, reports: For most TCR sequences rarity was the rule, although some public TCRs occurred in many donors.

With 1 base removed from V and 1 base from J, the gap between germline ends came to 5 bases. Germline CDR1 SGHDT, CDR2 YYEEEE. The CDR3 covers 13 residues. Sequencing was carried out using PBMCs. This receptor was obtained from a man between 40 and 49 years old in good health and CMV-seropositive. The rearrangement uses TRBV5-6 and TRBJ1-2; no clear D. As DNA, the CDR3 is TGTGCCAGCAGCTTGACGGTTAACTATGGCTACACCTTC. As protein: CASSLTVNYGYTF.